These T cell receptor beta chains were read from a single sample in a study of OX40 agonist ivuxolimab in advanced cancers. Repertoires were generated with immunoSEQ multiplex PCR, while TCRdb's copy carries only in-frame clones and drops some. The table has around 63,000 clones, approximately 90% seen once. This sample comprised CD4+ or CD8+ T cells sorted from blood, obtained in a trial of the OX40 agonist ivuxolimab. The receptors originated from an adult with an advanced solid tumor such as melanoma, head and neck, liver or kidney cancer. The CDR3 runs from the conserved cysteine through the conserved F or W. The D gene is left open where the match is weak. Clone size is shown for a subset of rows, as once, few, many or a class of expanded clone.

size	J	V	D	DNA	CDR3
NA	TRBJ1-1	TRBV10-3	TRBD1	TGTGCCATCGGGGGGACAGCGAAGAACACTGAAGCTTTCTTT	CAIGGTAKNTEAFF
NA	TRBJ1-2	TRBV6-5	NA	TGTGCCAGCAGTTACTTGCGGGGCTCTGGCTATGGCTACACCTTC	CASSYLRGSGYGYTF
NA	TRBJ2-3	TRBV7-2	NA	TGTGCCAGCAGCTTAGGGGGCACAGGAGGCACAGATACGCAGTATTTT	CASSLGGTGGTDTQYF
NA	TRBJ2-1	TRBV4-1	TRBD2	TGCGCCAGCAGCCGGGACTACTACAATGAGCAGTTCTTC	CASSRDYYNEQFF
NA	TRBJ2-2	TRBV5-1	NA	TGCGCCAGCAGCTTGGCAGGGACGAACACCGGGGAGCTGTTTTTT	CASSLAGTNTGELFF
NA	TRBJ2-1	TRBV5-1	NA	TGCGCCAGCAGCTCTGAGTGGGCTAGCAATGAGCAGTTCTTC	CASSSEWASNEQFF
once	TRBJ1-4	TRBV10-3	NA	TGTGCCATCAGCGGGACCGAGTCTGAAAAACTGTTTTTT	CAISGTESEKLFF
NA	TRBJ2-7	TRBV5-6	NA	TGTGCCAGCAGCTGGGACCGACTCTCCTACGAGCAGTACTTC	CASSWDRLSYEQYF
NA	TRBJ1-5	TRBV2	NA	TGTGCCACCTCAACCTATAGCAATCAGCCCCAGCATTTT	CATSTYSNQPQHF
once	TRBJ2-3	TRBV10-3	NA	TGTGCCATAGGACCAGGTTTGGATACGCAGTATTTT	CAIGPGLDTQYF
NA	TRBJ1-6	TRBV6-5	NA	TGTGCCAGCAAGCCCCCGTGGGGAGGTAATTCACCCCTCCACTTT	CASKPPWGGNSPLHF
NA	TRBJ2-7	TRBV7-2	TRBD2	TGTGCCAGCAGCTTGCGATACTCCGGGACTAGCGGCGAGCAGTACTTC	CASSLRYSGTSGEQYF
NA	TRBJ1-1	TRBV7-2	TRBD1	TGTGCCAGCAGCTGGGACAGGGACACTGAAGCTTTCTTT	CASSWDRDTEAFF
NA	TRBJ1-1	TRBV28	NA	TGTGCCAGCAGTCAAGGACCCTGGGCCAGCCCCTTGAACACTGAAGCTTTCTTT	CASSQGPWASPLNTEAFF
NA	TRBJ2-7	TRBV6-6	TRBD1	TGTGCCAGCAGTTACCTGGGACAGGGATCCTACGAGCAGTACTTC	CASSYLGQGSYEQYF
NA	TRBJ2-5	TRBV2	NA	TGTGCCGACTCCGGCTACATACAAGAGACCCAGTACTTC	CADSGYIQETQYF
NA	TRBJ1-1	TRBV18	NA	TGTGCCAGCTCAGTCCAGGGGAACACTGAAGCTTTCTTT	CASSVQGNTEAFF
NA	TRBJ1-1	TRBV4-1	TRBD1	TGCGCCAGCAAGTATCAGGGGGATCGGACTGAAGCTTTCTTT	CASKYQGDRTEAFF
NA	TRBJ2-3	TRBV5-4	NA	TGTGCCAGCAGAACCGGTCTTACAGATACGCAGTATTTT	CASRTGLTDTQYF
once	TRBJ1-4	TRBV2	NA	TGTGCCAGCAGTGAACAGTCTAATGAAAAACTGTTTTTT	CASSEQSNEKLFF
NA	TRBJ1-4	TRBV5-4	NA	TGTGCCAGCAGCTTGGGGGGGTCAGGGCAACTGTTTTTT	CASSLGGSGQLFF
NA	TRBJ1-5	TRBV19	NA	TGTGCCAGTAGTATGGGACGAGTCCAGCCCCAGCATTTT	CASSMGRVQPQHF
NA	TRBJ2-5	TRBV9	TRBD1	TGTGCCAGCAGCGTAGGCGGGACAGGCGGACAAGAGACCCAGTACTTC	CASSVGGTGGQETQYF
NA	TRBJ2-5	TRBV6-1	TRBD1	TGTGCCAGCAGTGGTTCAGGGGGAGAGACCCAGTACTTC	CASSGSGGETQYF
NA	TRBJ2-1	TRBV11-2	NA	TGTGCCAGCAGCTTCAGACAGGGACTCTACAATGAGCAGTTCTTC	CASSFRQGLYNEQFF
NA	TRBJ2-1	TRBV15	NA	TGTGCCACCAGCAGAGTTGTATGGGGCAATGAGCAGTTCTTC	CATSRVVWGNEQFF
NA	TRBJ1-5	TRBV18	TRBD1	TGTGCCAGCTCACCATACTCGACAGGGGGGACCAATCAGCCCCAGCATTTT	CASSPYSTGGTNQPQHF
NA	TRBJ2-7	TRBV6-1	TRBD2	TGTGCCAGCAGACGAGCGGGAGTGAGGTCCTACGAGCAGTACTTC	CASRRAGVRSYEQYF
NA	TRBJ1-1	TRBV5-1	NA	TGCGCCAGCAGCTTGGACGGTACGAACACTGAAGCTTTCTTT	CASSLDGTNTEAFF
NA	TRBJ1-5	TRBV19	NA	TGTGCCAGACGCCAGGGGAGTCAGCCCCAGCATTTT	CARRQGSQPQHF
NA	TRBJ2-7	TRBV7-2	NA	TGTGCCAGCAGCTTGGTTGTGGGCACCGAATACGAGCAGTACTTC	CASSLVVGTEYEQYF
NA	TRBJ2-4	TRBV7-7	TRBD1	TGTGCTAGCAGAAGACAGGGGGCAACCAAAAACATTCAGTACTTC	CASRRQGATKNIQYF
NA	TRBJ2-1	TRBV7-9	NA	TGTGCCAGCAACATAAACAGGGATGGTGAGCAGTTCTTC	CASNINRDGEQFF
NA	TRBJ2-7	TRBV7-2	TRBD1	TGTGCCAGCAGCTTAGGGACAGGCCCCTACGAGCAGTACTTC	CASSLGTGPYEQYF
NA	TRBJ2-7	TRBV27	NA	TGTGCCAGCAGGCCTCACGGAACTACCTTATACAACGAGCAGTACTTC	CASRPHGTTLYNEQYF
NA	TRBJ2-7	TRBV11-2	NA	TGTGCCAGCAGCATAGCGTTGGCAGGGCCCCACGAGCAGTACTTC	CASSIALAGPHEQYF
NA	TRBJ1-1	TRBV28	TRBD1	TGTGCCAGCAGTTTCTTTCGGACAGGGAAATCGAACACTGAAGCTTTCTTT	CASSFFRTGKSNTEAFF
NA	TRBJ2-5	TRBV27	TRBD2	TGTGCCAGCAGTTTATTCGGGGCGGGGGGGCCCCTGGAGACCCAGTACTTC	CASSLFGAGGPLETQYF
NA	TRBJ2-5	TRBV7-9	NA	TGTGCCAGCAGCTCGCGGGCAACCCAAGAGACCCAGTACTTC	CASSSRATQETQYF
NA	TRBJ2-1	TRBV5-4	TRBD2	TGTGCCAGCAGCCATAAGACTAGCGGGAGGGCCCTTGAGCAGTTCTTC	CASSHKTSGRALEQFF
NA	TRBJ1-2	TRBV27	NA	TGTGCCAGCAGTCCCGGGACGGAGCTTTATGGCTACACCTTC	CASSPGTELYGYTF
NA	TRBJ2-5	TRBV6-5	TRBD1	TGTGCCAGCAGTTTAAACAGGGGTGGGGAGACCCAGTACTTC	CASSLNRGGETQYF
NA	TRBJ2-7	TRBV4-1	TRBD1	TGCGCCAGCAGCCAAGACACAGGGGCGGCGTACTACGAGCAGTACTTC	CASSQDTGAAYYEQYF
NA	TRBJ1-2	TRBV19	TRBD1	TGTGCCAGTAGTAGAGGACAGGGAGGATATGGCTACACCTTC	CASSRGQGGYGYTF
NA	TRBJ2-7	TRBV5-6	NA	TGTGCCAGCAGCTTAAGAGGAATCCCAGCCTACGAGCAGTACTTC	CASSLRGIPAYEQYF